This TCR beta chain comes out of a study of regulatory T cells in long-lasting Graves disease. The CDR3 is made up of 14 amino acids. CDR1 DFQATT and CDR2 SNEGSKA come from the germline V gene (reference sequence). V lost 6 bases, J lost 1 base, and 15 bases lay in between. Documented time point: newly diagnosed GD, antithyroid drugs for less than 3 months. There was RNA extracted from PBMCs, and the TCR library was made from it. Arm-PCR of CDR3 regions and iRepertoire HTBI primers were the basis on which TCR beta libraries were built. TCRdb itself ran the multiplex PCR reads through MiXCR, one entry per CDR3 protein. The table lists 580,000 or so distinct CDR3 sequences, roughly a sixth of them singletons. Only a few counts were recorded for this clonotype. These data were likewise used in another study, on T cells in Graves' hyperthyroidism and ophthalmopathy. In that study: TCR CDR3 underwent first-round RT-PCR with the HTBI primer set.

This clonotype was sampled from a man younger than 35 with Graves disease. This material consisted of peripheral blood mononuclear cells (PBMCs), taken at new diagnosis, from a patient treated with antithyroid drugs. The rearrangement joins TRBV20-1 to TRBJ1-2; D remains ambiguous. The CDR3 here is CSADPREDNYGYTF. DNA for the CDR3: TGCAGTGCGGATCCTAGGGAGGATAACTATGGCTACACCTTC.